This entry features one TCR beta chain sequence. What it recognizes is unknown. The data belong to a study of metastatic and nonmetastatic thyroid tumors. About the research overall: Malignant thyroid and benign thyroid patients provided blood and tumor or nodule tissue whose repertoires were compared.

Study-wide results and caveats: The reported finding was significantly higher TCR beta diversity in malignant thyroid tumors relative to benign nodules, in blood and tumor.

How the authors handled the data: In papillary thyroid cancer, a distant-metastasis classifier was built using CDR3 differences across clinicopathological groups. TCRdb reprocessed the PCR reads using MiXCR. TCRdb, not the authors, supplied the V and J calls. Among 89,000 or so clones listed, over 8.5% were seen once. Trimming removed 4 bases from V and 6 bases from J; junction bases left unmatched: 6. The CDR3 consists of 12 residues. The germline CDR1 and CDR2 sequences are GTSNPN and SVGIG (reference sequence). There were no patients who had received any treatment before thyroid surgery. This rearrangement joins TRBV30 to TRBJ2-7; 7 bases are shared with TRBD1. Sequencing input: blood. This clonotype was sampled from a female donor with papillary thyroid cancer or a benign thyroid nodule (not recorded which). Some clones in this sample may be carry-over from other donors' samples. Here the CDR3 reads CAWKSTGVEQYF. The CDR3 DNA reads as TGTGCCTGGAAATCAACAGGGGTCGAGCAGTACTTC.